These T cell receptor beta chains were read from a single sample in a study of control samples from healthy donors and cancer patients. Generated by immunoSEQ multiplex PCR, the TCRdb table keeps only in-frame clones and is missing some. The sample gives around 230,000 clones, around 94% of which show up once; roughly 1.6% is in the top ten. Material: blood. The receptors originated from a man between 45 and 60 years old in good health. Both conserved end residues are part of each CDR3. A D gene is named only where the DNA matches it firmly. Not all rows give a size; the values are once, few, many and, for expanded clones, a class.

j_call | v_call | d_call | clone_size | cdr3_aa | cdr3_nt
TRBJ1-5 | TRBV6-5 | TRBD1 | - | CASSPGGGQPQHF | TGTGCCAGCAGTCCAGGGGGGGGTCAGCCCCAGCATTTT
TRBJ1-5 | TRBV6-1 | - | - | CASSEGGVQPQHF | TGTGCCAGCAGTGAAGGGGGGGTGCAGCCCCAGCATTTT
TRBJ2-7 | TRBV2 | - | - | CASQGMGQSYEQYF | TGTGCCAGCCAAGGAATGGGGCAGAGCTACGAGCAGTACTTC
TRBJ2-3 | TRBV7-9 | TRBD2 | - | CASSLRLAVTDTQYF | TGTGCCAGCAGCTTAAGGCTAGCGGTTACAGATACGCAGTATTTT
TRBJ2-5 | TRBV28 | TRBD2 | - | CASSPSGAYQETQYF | TGTGCCAGCAGCCCTAGCGGGGCTTACCAAGAGACCCAGTACTTC
TRBJ1-6 | TRBV7-9 | - | once | CASSLGGSRLGPLHF | TGTGCCAGCAGCTTAGGGGGTTCCAGGCTAGGGCCCCTCCACTTT
TRBJ1-5 | TRBV6-5 | - | - | CASLSGVNSNQPQHF | TGTGCCAGCCTCTCCGGAGTCAATAGCAATCAGCCCCAGCATTTT
TRBJ2-7 | TRBV4-2 | - | - | CASSQDRNYEQYF | TGTGCCAGCAGCCAAGATAGGAACTACGAGCAGTACTTC
TRBJ1-2 | TRBV5-1 | - | - | CASSLGSAGFNYGYTF | TGCGCCAGCAGCTTGGGATCTGCAGGCTTTAACTATGGCTACACCTTC
TRBJ1-4 | TRBV3-1/TRBV3-2 | - | - | CASSQGFSNEKLFF | TGTGCCAGCAGCCAGGGATTTTCTAATGAAAAACTGTTTTTT